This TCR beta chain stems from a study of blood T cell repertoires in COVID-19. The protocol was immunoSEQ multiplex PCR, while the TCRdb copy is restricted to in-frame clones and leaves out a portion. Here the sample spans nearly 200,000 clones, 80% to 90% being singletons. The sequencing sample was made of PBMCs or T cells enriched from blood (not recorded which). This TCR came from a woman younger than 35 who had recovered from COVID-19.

CDR3 region: CASSEDSPHRVGGNTIYF. In DNA form, the CDR3 reads TGTGCCAGCAGCGAGGATTCGCCACACCGAGTAGGTGGAAACACCATATATTTT. The chain recombines TRBV3-1 (or the pseudogene TRBV3-2) with TRBJ1-3, with D unresolved. The germline V gene has CDR1 LGHDT and CDR2 YNNKEL (reference sequence). The CDR3 is 18 residues long. V lost 5 bases, J lost 3 bases, and 23 bases lay in between.